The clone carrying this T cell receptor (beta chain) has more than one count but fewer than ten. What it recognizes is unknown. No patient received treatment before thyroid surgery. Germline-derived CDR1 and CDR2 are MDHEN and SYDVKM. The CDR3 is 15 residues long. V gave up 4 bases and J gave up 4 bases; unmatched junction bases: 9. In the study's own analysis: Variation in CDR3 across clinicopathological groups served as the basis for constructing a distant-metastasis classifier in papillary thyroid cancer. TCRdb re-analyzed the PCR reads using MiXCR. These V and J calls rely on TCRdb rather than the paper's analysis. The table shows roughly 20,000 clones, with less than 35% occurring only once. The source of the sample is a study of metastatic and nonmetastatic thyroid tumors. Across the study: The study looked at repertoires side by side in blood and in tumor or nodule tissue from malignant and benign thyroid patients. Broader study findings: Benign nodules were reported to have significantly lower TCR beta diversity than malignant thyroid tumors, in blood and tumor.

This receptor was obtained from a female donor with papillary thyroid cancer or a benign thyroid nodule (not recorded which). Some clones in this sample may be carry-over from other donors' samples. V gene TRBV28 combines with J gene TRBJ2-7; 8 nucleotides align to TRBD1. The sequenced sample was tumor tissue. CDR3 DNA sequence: TGTGCCAGCAGTTCGGCCCAGGGGGCGGCATACGAGCAGTACTTC. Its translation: CASSSAQGAAYEQYF.